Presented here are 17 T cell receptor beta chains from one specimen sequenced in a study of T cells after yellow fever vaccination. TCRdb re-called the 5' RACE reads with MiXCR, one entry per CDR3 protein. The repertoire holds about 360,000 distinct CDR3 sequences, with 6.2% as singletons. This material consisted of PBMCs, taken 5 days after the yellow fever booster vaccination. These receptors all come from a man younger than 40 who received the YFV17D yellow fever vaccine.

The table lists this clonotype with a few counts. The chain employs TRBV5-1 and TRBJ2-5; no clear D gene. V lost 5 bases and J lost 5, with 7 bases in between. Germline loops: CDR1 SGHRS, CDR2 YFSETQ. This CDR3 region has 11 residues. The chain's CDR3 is CASREFETQYF. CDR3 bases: TGCGCCAGCAGAGAGTTCGAGACCCAGTACTTC.

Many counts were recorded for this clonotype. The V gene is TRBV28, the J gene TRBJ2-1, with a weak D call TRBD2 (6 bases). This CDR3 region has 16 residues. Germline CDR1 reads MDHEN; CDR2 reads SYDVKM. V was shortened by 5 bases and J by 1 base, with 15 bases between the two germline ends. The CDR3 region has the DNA TGTGCCAGCAGTGGGGGGACTCCCGAGTCCTACAATGAGCAGTTCTTC. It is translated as CASSGGTPESYNEQFF. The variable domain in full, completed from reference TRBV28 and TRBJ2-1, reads DVKVTQSSRYLVKRTGEKVFLECVQDMDHENMFWYRQDPGLGLRLIYFSYDVKMKEKGDIPEGYSVSREKKERFSLILESASTNQTSMYLCASSGGTPESYNEQFFGPGTRLTVL.

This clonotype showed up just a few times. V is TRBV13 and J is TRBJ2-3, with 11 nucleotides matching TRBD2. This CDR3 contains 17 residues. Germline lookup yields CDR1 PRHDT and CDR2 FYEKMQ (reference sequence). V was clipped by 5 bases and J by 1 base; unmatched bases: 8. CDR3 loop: CASSGKLAGDRTDTQYF. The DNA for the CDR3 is TGTGCCAGCAGCGGGAAACTAGCGGGAGATCGCACAGATACGCAGTATTTT.

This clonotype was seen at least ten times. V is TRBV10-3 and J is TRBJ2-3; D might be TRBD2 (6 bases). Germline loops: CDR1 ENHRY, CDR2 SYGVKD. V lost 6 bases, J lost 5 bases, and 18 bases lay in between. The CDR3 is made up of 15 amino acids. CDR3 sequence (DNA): TGTGCCATCAGCTTTGGACTACCCAGGGTAGATACGCAGTATTTT. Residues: CAISFGLPRVDTQYF.

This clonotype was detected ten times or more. The CDR3 protein is CASRQGGASSYEQYF. CDR3 nucleotide sequence: TGTGCCAGCCGCCAGGGAGGGGCTAGCTCCTACGAGCAGTACTTC. J is TRBJ2-7 and V is TRBV5-5; 7 nucleotides agree with TRBD2. Germline-derived CDR1 and CDR2 are SGHKS and YYEKEE (reference sequence). V was pared by 7 bases and J by 0 bases, with 10 bases of the junction left unmatched. This CDR3 spans 15 amino acids.

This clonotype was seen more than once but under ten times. The CDR3 region has the DNA TGTGCCAGCAGCTCGAAAGCGGGAAGGGGGCCCTACGAGCAGTACTTC. It codes for CASSSKAGRGPYEQYF. The chain has TRBV7-2 and TRBJ2-7; either TRBD1 or TRBD2 may supply D (7 bases each). The V gene lost 4 bases and the J gene lost 2 bases, with 18 bases spanning the gap. The CDR3 contains 16 residues. CDR1 SGHTA and CDR2 FQGNSA come from the germline V gene.

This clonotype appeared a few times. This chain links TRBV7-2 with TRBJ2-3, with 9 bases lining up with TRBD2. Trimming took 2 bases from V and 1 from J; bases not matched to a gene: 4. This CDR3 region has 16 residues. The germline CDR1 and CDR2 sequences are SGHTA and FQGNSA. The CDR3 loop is CASSLPRTSGTDTQYF. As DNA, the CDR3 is TGTGCCAGCAGCTTACCTAGGACTAGCGGCACAGATACGCAGTATTTT.

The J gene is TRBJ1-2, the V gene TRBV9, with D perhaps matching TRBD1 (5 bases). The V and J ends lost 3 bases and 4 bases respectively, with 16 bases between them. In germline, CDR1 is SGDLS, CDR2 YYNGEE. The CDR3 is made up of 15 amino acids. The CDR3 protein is CASSATGGSSYGYTF. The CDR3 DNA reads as TGTGCCAGCAGCGCCACAGGAGGATCCTCCTATGGCTACACCTTC.

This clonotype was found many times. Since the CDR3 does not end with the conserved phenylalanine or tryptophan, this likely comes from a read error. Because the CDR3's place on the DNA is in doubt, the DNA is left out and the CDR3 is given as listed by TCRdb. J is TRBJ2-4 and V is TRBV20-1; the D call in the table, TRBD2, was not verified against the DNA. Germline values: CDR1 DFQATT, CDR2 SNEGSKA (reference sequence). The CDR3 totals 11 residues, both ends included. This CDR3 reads CSAISSGRAGI.

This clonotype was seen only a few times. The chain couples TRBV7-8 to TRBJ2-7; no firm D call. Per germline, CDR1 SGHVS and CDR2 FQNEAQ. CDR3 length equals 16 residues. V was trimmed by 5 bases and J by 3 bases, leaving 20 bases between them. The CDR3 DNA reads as TGTGCCAGCAGCCGACGGGTGAGCAATACCCTCTACGAGCAGTACTTC. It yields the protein CASSRRVSNTLYEQYF. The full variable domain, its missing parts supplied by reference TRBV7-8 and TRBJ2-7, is GAGVSQSPRYKVAKRGQDVALRCDPISGHVSLFWYQQALGQGPEFLTYFQNEAQLDKSGLPSDRFFAERPEGSVSTLKIQRTQQEDSAVYLCASSRRVSNTLYEQYFGPGTRLTVT.

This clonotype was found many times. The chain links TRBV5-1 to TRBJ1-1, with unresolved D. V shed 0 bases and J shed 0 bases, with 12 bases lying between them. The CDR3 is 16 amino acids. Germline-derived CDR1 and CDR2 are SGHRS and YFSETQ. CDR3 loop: CASSLGGRGMNTEAFF. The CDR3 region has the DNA TGCGCCAGCAGCTTGGGAGGGCGGGGAATGAACACTGAAGCTTTCTTT.

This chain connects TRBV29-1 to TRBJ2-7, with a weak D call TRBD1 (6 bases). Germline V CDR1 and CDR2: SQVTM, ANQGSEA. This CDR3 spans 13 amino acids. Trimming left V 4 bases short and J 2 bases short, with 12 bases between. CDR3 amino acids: CSVGTGFAYEQYF. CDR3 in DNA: TGCAGCGTTGGTACAGGGTTTGCCTACGAGCAGTACTTC.

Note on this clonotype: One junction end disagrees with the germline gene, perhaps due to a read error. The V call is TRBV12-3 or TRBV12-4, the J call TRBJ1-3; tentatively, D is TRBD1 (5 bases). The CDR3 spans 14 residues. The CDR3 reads CASTPGGSGDTIYF. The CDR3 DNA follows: TGTGCCAGCACCCCCGGGGGGTCTGGAGACACCATATATTTT.

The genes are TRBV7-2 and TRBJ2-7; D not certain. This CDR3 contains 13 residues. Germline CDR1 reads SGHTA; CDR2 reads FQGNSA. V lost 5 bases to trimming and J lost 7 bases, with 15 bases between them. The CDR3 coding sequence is TGTGCCAGCAGCCAGACAAATGTGGGGGAGCAGTACTTC. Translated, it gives CASSQTNVGEQYF. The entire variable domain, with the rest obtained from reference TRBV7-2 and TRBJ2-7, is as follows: GAGVSQSPSNKVTEKGKDVELRCDPISGHTALYWYRQSLGQGLEFLIYFQGNSAPDKSGLPSDRFSAERTGGSVSTLTIQRTQQEDSAVYLCASSQTNVGEQYFGPGTRLTVT.

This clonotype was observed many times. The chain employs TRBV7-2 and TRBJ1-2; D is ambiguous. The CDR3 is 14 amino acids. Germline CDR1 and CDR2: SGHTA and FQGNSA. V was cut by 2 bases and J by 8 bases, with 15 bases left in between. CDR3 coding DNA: TGTGCCAGCAGCTTATTTGAACGGGCTGGCGGCTACACCTTC. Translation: CASSLFERAGGYTF.

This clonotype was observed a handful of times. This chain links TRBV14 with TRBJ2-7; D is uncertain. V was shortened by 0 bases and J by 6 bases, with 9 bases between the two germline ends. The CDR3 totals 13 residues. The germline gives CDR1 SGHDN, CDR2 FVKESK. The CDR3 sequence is CASSQESAREQYF. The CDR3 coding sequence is TGTGCCAGCAGCCAAGAGTCAGCCCGCGAGCAGTACTTC.

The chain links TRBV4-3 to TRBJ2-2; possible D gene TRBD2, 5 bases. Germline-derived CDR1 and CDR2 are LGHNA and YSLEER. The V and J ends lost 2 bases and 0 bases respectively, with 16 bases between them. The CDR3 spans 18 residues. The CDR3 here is CASSQTIRTRANTGELFF. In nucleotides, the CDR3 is TGCGCCAGCAGCCAAACCATCCGGACTCGCGCGAACACCGGGGAGCTGTTTTTT.